This entry is about one T cell receptor (beta chain). The CDR3 consists of 13 residues. Trimming took off 6 bases at V and 8 bases at J, with 16 bases between the two ends. CDR1 ENHRY and CDR2 SYGVKD come from the germline V gene. TCRdb keeps only in-frame clones here, not all; method: immunoSEQ multiplex PCR. Of about 250,000 clones in the sample, 80% to 90% were seen once. The sample belongs to a study of blood T cell repertoires in COVID-19. Individuals drawn from some 25 US areas were about 18 to 89 years old. Researchers sorted participants into cohorts using their self-reported clinical history. Symptom resolution, clearance, or two negative PCRs marked donors in Cohort 3 as recovered.

This TCR derives from a woman aged 25-40 years who had recovered from COVID-19. Specimen: PBMCs or T cells enriched from blood (not recorded which). V usage is TRBV10-3 and J usage is TRBJ1-2; the D is unclear. The CDR3 loop reads CAISPERAQGYTF. DNA of the CDR3: TGTGCCATCAGCCCCGAGAGGGCCCAGGGCTACACCTTC.